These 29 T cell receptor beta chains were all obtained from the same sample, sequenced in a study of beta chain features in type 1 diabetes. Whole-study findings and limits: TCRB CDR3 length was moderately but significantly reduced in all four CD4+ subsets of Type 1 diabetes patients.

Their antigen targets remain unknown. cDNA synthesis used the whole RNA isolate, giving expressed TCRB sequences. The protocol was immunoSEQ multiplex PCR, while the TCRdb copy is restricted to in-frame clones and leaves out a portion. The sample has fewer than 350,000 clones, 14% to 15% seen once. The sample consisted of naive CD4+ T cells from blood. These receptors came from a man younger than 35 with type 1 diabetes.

This chain's CDR3 is CASSFRRDSAPYEQYF. In DNA, the CDR3 is TGTGCCAGCAGCTTTCGTCGGGACTCGGCCCCGTACGAGCAGTACTTC. The rearrangement joins TRBV7-9 to TRBJ2-7; tentative D call: TRBD2 (6 bases). Trimming took 3 bases from V and 4 from J, leaving 19 bases between them. This CDR3 has 16 amino acids. CDR1 and CDR2 from the germline V gene are SEHNR and FQNEAQ (reference sequence).

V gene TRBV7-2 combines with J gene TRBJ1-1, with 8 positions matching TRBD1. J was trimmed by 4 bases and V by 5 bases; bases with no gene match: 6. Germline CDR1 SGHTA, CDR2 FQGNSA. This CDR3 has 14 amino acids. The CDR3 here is CASSKQGGATEAFF. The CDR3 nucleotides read TGTGCCAGCAGCAAACAGGGGGGGGCCACTGAAGCTTTCTTT.

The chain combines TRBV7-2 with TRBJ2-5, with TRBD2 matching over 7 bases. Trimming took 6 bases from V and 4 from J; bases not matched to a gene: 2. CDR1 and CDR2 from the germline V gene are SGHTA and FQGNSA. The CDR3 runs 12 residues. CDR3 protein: CASRIAGETQYF. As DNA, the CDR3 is TGTGCCAGCAGGATAGCGGGAGAGACCCAGTACTTC.

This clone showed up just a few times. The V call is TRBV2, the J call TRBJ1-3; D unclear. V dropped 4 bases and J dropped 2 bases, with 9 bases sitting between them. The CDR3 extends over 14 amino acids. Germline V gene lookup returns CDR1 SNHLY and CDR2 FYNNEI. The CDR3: CASSGRVAGNTIYF. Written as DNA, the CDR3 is TGTGCCAGCAGTGGGAGGGTTGCTGGAAACACCATATATTTT.

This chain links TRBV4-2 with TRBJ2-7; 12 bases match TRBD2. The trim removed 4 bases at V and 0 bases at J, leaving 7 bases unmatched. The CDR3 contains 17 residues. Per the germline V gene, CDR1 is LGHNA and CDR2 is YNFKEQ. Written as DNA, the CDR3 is TGTGCCAGCAGCCTTGGACTAGCGGGGACCAGCTCCTACGAGCAGTACTTC. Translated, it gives CASSLGLAGTSSYEQYF.

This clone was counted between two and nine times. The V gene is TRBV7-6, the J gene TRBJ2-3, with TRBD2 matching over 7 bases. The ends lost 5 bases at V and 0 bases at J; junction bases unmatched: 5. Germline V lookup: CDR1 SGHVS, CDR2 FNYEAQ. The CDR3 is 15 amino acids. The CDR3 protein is CASSLSSGSTDTQYF. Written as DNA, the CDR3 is TGTGCCAGCAGCCTGTCTAGCGGTAGCACAGATACGCAGTATTTT.

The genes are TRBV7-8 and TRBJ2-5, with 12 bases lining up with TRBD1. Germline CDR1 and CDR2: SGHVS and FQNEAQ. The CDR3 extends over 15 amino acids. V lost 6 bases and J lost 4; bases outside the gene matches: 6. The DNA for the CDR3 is TGTGCCAGCAGGCGGGACAGGGGGCCGGTAGAGACCCAGTACTTC. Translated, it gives CASRRDRGPVETQYF.

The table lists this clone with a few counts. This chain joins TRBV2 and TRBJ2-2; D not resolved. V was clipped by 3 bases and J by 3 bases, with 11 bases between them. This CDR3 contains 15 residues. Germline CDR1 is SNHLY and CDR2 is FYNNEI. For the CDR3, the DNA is TGTGCCAGCAGTGAGTTAGCCAGCCACACCGGGGAGCTGTTTTTT. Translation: CASSELASHTGELFF.

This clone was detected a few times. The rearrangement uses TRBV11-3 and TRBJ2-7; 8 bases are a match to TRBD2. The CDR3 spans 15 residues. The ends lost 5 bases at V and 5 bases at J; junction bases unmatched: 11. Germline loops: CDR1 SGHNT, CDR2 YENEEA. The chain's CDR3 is CASSPAGTRGHEQYF. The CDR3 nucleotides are TGTGCCAGCAGCCCCGCCGGGACTAGAGGTCACGAGCAGTACTTC.

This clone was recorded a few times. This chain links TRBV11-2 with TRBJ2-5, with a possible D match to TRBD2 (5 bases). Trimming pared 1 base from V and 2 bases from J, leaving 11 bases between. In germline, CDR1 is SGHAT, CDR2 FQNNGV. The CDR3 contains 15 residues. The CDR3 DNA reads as TGTGCCAGCAGCTTAGTGGGAGTCAATCAAGAGACCCAGTACTTC. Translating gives CASSLVGVNQETQYF. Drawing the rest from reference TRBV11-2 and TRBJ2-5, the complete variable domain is EAGVAQSPRYKIIEKRQSVAFWCNPISGHATLYWYQQILGQGPKLLIQFQNNGVVDDSQLPKDRFSAERLKGVDSTLKIQPAKLEDSAVYLCASSLVGVNQETQYFGPGTRLLVL.

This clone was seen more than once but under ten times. CDR3 nucleotide sequence: TGTGCCAGCAGTGAGACAGGGAAAAATCAGCCCCAGCATTTT. Its protein is CASSETGKNQPQHF. The chain links TRBV2 to TRBJ1-5; 7 bases match TRBD1. The V gene's germline CDR1 is SNHLY and CDR2 FYNNEI. V gave up 3 bases and J gave up 4 bases; unmatched junction bases: 3. The CDR3 length is 14 residues.

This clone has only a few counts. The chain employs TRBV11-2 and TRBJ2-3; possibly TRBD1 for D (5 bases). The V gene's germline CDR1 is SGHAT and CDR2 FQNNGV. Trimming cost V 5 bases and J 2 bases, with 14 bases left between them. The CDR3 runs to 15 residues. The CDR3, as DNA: TGTGCCAGCAGCCCAAGTGGGGCCAACACAGATACGCAGTATTTT. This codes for CASSPSGANTDTQYF.

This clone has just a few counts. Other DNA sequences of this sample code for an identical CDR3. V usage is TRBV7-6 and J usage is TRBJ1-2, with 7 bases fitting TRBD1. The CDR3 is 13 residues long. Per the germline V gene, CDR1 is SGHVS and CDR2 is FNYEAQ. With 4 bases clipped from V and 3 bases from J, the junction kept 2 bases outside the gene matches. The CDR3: CASSSGQDYGYTF. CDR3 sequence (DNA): TGTGCCAGCAGCTCCGGACAGGACTATGGCTACACCTTC. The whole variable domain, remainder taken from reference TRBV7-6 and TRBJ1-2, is GAGVSQSPRYKVTKRGQDVALRCDPISGHVSLYWYRQALGQGPEFLTYFNYEAQQDKSGLPNDRFSAERPEGSISTLTIQRTEQRDSAMYRCASSSGQDYGYTFGSGTRLTVV.

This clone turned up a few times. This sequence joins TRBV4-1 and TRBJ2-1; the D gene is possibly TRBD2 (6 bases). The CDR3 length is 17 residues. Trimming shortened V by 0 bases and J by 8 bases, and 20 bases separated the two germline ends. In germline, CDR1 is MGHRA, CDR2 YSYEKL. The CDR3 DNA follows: TGCGCCAGCAGCCAAGATCCCCGGGACTTTTCAAGTCATGAGCAGTTCTTC. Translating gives CASSQDPRDFSSHEQFF.

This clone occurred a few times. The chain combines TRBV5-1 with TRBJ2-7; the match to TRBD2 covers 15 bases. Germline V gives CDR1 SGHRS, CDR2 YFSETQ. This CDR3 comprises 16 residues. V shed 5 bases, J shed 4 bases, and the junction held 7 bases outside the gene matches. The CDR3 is CASSPGTSGRSYEQYF. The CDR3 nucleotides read TGCGCCAGCAGTCCAGGGACTAGCGGGAGGTCGTACGAGCAGTACTTC.

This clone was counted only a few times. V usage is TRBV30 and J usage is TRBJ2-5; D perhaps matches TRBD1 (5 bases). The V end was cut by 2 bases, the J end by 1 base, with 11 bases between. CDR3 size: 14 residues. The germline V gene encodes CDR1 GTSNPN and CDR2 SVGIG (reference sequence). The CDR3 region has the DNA TGTGCCTGGAGTCAACAGGTGTCCCAAGAGACCCAGTACTTC. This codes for CAWSQQVSQETQYF. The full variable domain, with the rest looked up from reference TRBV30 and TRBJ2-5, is SQTIHQWPATLVQPVGSPLSLECTVEGTSNPNLYWYRQAAGRGLQLLFYSVGIGQISSEVPQNLSASRPQDRQFILSSKKLLLSDSGFYLCAWSQQVSQETQYFGPGTRLLVL.

CDR3 in amino acids: CASSLGSLSEQYF. DNA of the CDR3: TGCGCCAGCAGCCTGGGGAGTTTATCCGAGCAGTACTTC. The rearrangement links TRBV5-1 to TRBJ2-7; tentatively, D is TRBD2 (5 bases). The CDR3 totals 13 residues. CDR1 is SGHRS, CDR2 YFSETQ, per germline. Deletions cut 4 bases from V and 6 bases from J, with 14 bases between. Drawing the rest from reference TRBV5-1 and TRBJ2-7, the complete variable domain is KAGVTQTPRYLIKTRGQQVTLSCSPISGHRSVSWYQQTPGQGLQFLFEYFSETQRNKGNFPGRFSGRQFSNSRSEMNVSTLELGDSALYLCASSLGSLSEQYFGPGTRLTVT.

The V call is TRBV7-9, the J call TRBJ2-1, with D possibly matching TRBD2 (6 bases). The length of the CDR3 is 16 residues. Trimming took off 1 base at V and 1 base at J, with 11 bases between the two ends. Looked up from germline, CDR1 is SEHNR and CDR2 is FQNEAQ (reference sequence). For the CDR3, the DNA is TGTGCCAGCAGCTTAGGTCGGGGGTTGTCCTACAATGAGCAGTTCTTC. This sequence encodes CASSLGRGLSYNEQFF.

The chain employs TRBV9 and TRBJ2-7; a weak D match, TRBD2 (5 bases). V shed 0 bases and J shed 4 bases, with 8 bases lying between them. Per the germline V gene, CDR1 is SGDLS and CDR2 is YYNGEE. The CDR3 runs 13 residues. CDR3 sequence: CASSVAEGYEQYF. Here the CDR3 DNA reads TGTGCCAGCAGCGTAGCTGAGGGATACGAGCAGTACTTC.

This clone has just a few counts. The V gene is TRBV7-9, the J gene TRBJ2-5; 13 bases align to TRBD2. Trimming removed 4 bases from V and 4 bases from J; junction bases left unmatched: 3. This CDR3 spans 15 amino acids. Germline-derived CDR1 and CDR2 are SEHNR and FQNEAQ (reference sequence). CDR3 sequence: CASSSGLAGRETQYF. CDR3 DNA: TGTGCCAGCAGCTCGGGACTAGCGGGGAGAGAGACCCAGTACTTC. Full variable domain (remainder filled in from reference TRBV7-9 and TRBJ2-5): DTGVSQNPRHKITKRGQNVTFRCDPISEHNRLYWYRQTLGQGPEFLTYFQNEAQLEKSRLLSDRFSAERPKGSFSTLEIQRTEQGDSAMYLCASSSGLAGRETQYFGPGTRLLVL.

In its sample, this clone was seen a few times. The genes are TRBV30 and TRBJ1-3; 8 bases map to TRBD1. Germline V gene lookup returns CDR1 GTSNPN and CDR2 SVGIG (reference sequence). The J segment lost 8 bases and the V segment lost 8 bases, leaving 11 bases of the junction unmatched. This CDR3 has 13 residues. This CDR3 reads CATDRGYRDTIYF. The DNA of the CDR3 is TGTGCCACCGACAGGGGTTACAGGGACACCATATATTTT.

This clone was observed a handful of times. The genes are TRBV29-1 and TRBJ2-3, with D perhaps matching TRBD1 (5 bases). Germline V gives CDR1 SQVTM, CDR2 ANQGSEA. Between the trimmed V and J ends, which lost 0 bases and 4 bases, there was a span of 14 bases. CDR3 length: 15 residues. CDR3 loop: CSVEDLRQGADTQYF. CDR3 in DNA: TGCAGCGTTGAAGATCTGAGGCAGGGCGCAGATACGCAGTATTTT.

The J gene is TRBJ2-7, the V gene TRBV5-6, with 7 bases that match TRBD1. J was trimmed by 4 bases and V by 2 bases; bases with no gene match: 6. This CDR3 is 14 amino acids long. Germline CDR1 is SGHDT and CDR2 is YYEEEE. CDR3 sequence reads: CASSFTTGSYEQYF. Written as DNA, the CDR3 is TGTGCCAGCAGCTTCACGACAGGGTCTTACGAGCAGTACTTC.

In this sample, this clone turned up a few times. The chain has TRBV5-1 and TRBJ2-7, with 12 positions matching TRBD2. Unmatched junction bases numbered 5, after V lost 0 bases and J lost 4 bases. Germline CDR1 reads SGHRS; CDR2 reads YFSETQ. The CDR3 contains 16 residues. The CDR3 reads CASSLGLAGDGYEQYF. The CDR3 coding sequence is TGCGCCAGCAGCTTGGGACTAGCGGGAGATGGGTACGAGCAGTACTTC.

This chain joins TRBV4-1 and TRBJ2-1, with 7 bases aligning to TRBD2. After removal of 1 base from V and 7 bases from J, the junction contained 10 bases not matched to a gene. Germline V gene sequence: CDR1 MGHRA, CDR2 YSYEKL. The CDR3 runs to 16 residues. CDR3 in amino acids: CASSQVGLVASNEQFF. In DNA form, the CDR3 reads TGCGCCAGCAGCCAAGTAGGACTAGTAGCGTCAAATGAGCAGTTCTTC.

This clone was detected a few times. Written as DNA, the CDR3 is TGCGCCAGCAGCCAAGAGTTGGCGAGCGGGGGATTCGACAATGAGCAGTTCTTC. Amino acids: CASSQELASGGFDNEQFF. The rearrangement uses TRBV4-3 and TRBJ2-1, with 8 bases fitting TRBD2. From germline, CDR1 is LGHNA and CDR2 YSLEER. This CDR3 is built from 18 residues. V trimming: 0 bases; J trimming: 5 bases; junction bases outside the gene matches: 12.

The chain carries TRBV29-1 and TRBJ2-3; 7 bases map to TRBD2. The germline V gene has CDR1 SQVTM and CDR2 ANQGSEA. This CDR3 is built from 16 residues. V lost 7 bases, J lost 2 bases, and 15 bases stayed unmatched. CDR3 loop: CSAQWASGLATDTQYF. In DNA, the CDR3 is TGCAGCGCACAATGGGCTAGCGGCCTGGCCACAGATACGCAGTATTTT.

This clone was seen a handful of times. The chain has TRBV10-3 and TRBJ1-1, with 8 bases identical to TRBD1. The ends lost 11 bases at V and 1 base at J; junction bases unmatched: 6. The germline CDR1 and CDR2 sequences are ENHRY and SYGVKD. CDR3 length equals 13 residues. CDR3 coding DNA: TGTGCCGCCACCGGGACAGGGAACACTGAAGCTTTCTTT. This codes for CAATGTGNTEAFF.

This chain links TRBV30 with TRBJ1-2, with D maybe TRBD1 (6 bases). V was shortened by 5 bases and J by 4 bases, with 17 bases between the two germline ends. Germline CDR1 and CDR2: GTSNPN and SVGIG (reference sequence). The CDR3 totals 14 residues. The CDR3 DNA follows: TGTGCCTGGGACCAGGGGCTAGTAGGCTATGGCTACACCTTC. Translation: CAWDQGLVGYGYTF.